The sample holds many counts of the clone carrying this T cell receptor beta chain. Its antigen is as yet unknown. The data stem from a study of CD8 T cells in ankylosing spondylitis. Regarding the study as a whole: Made up of about eight highly homologous variants, a TCR beta motif appeared characteristic of ankylosing spondylitis blood.

Using its own MiXCR run on the 5' RACE reads, TCRdb lists one record per CDR3 protein. The table lists 200,000 or so distinct CDR3 sequences, about 18% of them singletons. Germline loops: CDR1 SGHTA, CDR2 FQGNSA. There are 13 residues in the CDR3. Trimming shortened V by 5 bases and J by 7 bases, and 15 bases separated the two germline ends. The V gene is TRBV7-2, the J gene TRBJ2-7; D assignment may be TRBD1 or TRBD2 (6 bases each). This sequence was found in a male donor between 5 and 35 years old with ankylosing spondylitis or in good health (not recorded which). Sequenced: blood, either unsorted or a sorted T cell fraction (not recorded which). The CDR3 is CASSRQTGGEQYF. The CDR3 DNA sequence: TGTGCCAGCAGCCGTCAGACAGGAGGGGAGCAGTACTTC.